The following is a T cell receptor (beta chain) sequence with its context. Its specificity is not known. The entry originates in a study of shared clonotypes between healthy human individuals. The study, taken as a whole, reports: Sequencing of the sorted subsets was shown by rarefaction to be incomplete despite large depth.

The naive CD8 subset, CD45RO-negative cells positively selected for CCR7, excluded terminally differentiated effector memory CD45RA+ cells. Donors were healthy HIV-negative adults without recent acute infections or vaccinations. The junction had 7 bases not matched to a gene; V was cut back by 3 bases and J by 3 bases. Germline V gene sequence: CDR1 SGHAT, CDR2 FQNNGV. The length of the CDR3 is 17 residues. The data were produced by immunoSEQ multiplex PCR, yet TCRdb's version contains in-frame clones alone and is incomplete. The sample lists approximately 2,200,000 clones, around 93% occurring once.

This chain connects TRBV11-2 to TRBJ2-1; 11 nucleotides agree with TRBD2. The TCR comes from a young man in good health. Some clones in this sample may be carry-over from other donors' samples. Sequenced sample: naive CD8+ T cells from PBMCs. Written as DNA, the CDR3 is TGTGCCAGCAGCTTGAGCCCCGGGACTAGCGGCTACAATGAGCAGTTCTTC. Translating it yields CASSLSPGTSGYNEQFF.